These T cell receptor beta chains were read from a single sample in a study of blood T cells in healthy people across ages. TCRdb fed the 5' RACE reads into MiXCR, producing one record per CDR3 protein. The sample carries 750,000 or so distinct CDR3 sequences, around 25% recorded once. The same specimen was also included in a second study, on T cells of mothers and their children.

Sequenced input: blood. These receptors were taken from a boy younger than 18 in good health. The CDR3 runs from the conserved cysteine through the conserved F or W. The order of the fields is J gene, D gene, clone size, V gene, CDR3 protein, CDR3 DNA. The D gene is left open where the match is weak. The size field is filled for only some rows; it gives once, few, many or a size class.

>TRBJ1-4|-|-|TRBV7-9
CASSLAGTQSEKLFF
TGTGCCAGCAGCTTAGCGGGGACGCAGAGTGAAAAACTGTTTTTT
>TRBJ1-2|-|-|TRBV29-1
CSVQNDYGYTF
TGCAGCGTACAAAACGACTATGGCTACACCTTC
>TRBJ2-7|-|once|TRBV29-1
CSAGGQYYEQYF
TGCAGCGCCGGAGGGCAGTACTACGAGCAGTACTTC
>TRBJ2-5|-|-|TRBV2
CAGSGQLQETQYF
TGTGCCGGCAGCGGACAGTTACAAGAGACCCAGTACTTC
>TRBJ2-7|-|few|TRBV15
CATSRVGDPYEQYF
TGTGCCACCAGCAGAGTGGGCGATCCCTACGAGCAGTACTTC
>TRBJ2-3|TRBD2|many|TRBV7-2
CASSLDGGTDTQYF
TGTGCCAGCAGCTTAGACGGGGGGACAGATACGCAGTATTTT
>TRBJ2-7|TRBD1|few|TRBV2
CASSSGRDRGYEQYF
TGTGCCAGCAGTTCTGGCCGGGACAGGGGCTACGAGCAGTACTTC
>TRBJ2-1|-|-|TRBV18
CASSPLHHEQFF
TGTGCCAGCTCACCACTGCACCATGAGCAGTTCTTC
>TRBJ1-2|-|few|TRBV15
CATSRDRGNNYGYTF
TGTGCCACCAGCAGAGACAGGGGCAATAACTATGGCTACACCTTC
>TRBJ1-2|-|-|TRBV12-3/TRBV12-4
CASSPDDYGYTF
TGTGCCAGCAGCCCCGATGACTATGGCTACACCTTC
>TRBJ2-5|-|-|TRBV9
CASSDRLLLTQYF
TGTGCCAGCAGCGATCGGCTATTGTTGACCCAGTACTTC
>TRBJ2-1|-|few|TRBV29-1
CSVDRLEYNEQFF
TGCAGCGTTGATAGGCTAGAGTACAATGAGCAGTTCTTC
>TRBJ1-2|-|-|TRBV20-1
CSASGTLYGYTF
TGCAGTGCTAGTGGGACATTATATGGCTACACCTTC
>TRBJ1-5|TRBD1|-|TRBV6-1
CASSSRDRGQPQHF
TGTGCCAGCAGCTCCCGGGACAGGGGACAGCCCCAGCATTTT
>TRBJ2-5|-|once|TRBV24-1
CATSDSGTQETQYF
TGTGCCACCAGTGATTCCGGGACGCAAGAGACCCAGTACTTC
>TRBJ2-1|-|-|TRBV27
CASSQTNLYNEQFF
TGTGCCAGCAGTCAGACTAACTTATACAATGAGCAGTTCTTC
>TRBJ1-2|-|-|TRBV3-1
CASSRSVGTHYGYTF
TGTGCCAGCAGCCGCAGCGTTGGGACGCACTATGGCTACACCTTC
>TRBJ2-4|-|-|TRBV15
CATSRGDRNIQYF
TGTGCCACCAGCAGGGGGGACCGAAACATTCAGTACTTC
>TRBJ2-1|-|-|TRBV3-1
CSSATGDYNEQFF
TGTTCATCGGCAACCGGAGACTACAATGAGCAGTTCTTC
>TRBJ2-4|-|-|TRBV12-3/TRBV12-4
CAGSLEGRDLRYF
TGTGCCGGCAGTTTAGAAGGGCGGGACCTACGGTACTTC
>TRBJ2-5|-|-|TRBV29-1
CSFNRGPETQYF
TGCAGCTTCAACCGGGGACCAGAGACCCAGTACTTC
>TRBJ2-1|-|-|TRBV7-2
CASSLKSGSSYNVQFF
TGTGCCAGCAGCTTAAAGTCCGGAAGCTCCTACAATGTGCAGTTCTTC